This entry lists 5 T cell receptor beta chains sequenced from one sample in a study of control samples from healthy donors and cancer patients. Assay used: immunoSEQ multiplex PCR; TCRdb lists only in-frame clones, some missing. Seen here are some 150,000 clones, over 90% observed once, and the top ten hold roughly 2.3%. The source material was blood. All receptors derive from a man aged 50-60 years in good health.

This sequence joins TRBV6-8 and TRBJ2-2; the match to TRBD1 covers 8 bases. CDR1 is MNHGY, CDR2 SAAAGT, per germline. V shed 6 bases, J shed 5 bases, and the junction held 11 bases outside the gene matches. CDR3 size: 16 residues. DNA of the CDR3: TGTGCCAGCAGAAGATCAGGGGGCCAACGGACCGGGGAGCTGTTTTTT. It specifies CASRRSGGQRTGELFF.

This chain links TRBV2 with TRBJ2-5; D gene ambiguous. Trimming left V 8 bases short and J 2 bases short, with 12 bases between. The length of the CDR3 is 13 residues. The germline CDR1 and CDR2 sequences are SNHLY and FYNNEI. The DNA of the CDR3 is TGTGCCAGCGAAGGCACAAGGCAAGAGACCCAGTACTTC. Its protein is CASEGTRQETQYF.

This chain uses TRBV5-1 with TRBJ2-7; 8 nucleotides match TRBD1. Unmatched junction bases numbered 5, after V lost 1 base and J lost 2 bases. The V gene's germline CDR1 is SGHRS and CDR2 YFSETQ. The CDR3 has 15 amino acids. In nucleotides, the CDR3 is TGCGCCAGCAGCTTGTCCAGGACAGGGCCCTACGAGCAGTACTTC. Translation gives CASSLSRTGPYEQYF. The entire variable domain, with the rest obtained from reference TRBV5-1 and TRBJ2-7, is as follows: KAGVTQTPRYLIKTRGQQVTLSCSPISGHRSVSWYQQTPGQGLQFLFEYFSETQRNKGNFPGRFSGRQFSNSRSEMNVSTLELGDSALYLCASSLSRTGPYEQYFGPGTRLTVT.

The J gene is TRBJ2-3, the V gene TRBV14; the match to TRBD2 covers 15 bases. V lost 0 bases to trimming and J lost 8 bases; unmatched junction nucleotides: 12. This CDR3 contains 19 residues. Germline V gene lookup returns CDR1 SGHDN and CDR2 FVKESK. In nucleotides, the CDR3 is TGTGCCAGCAGCCAAGATATAGGGACTAGCGGGAGGCATCTCTCTACGCAGTATTTT. It specifies CASSQDIGTSGRHLSTQYF.

This rearrangement joins TRBV30 to TRBJ2-3, with a possible D match to TRBD2 (5 bases). Germline assignment: CDR1 GTSNPN and CDR2 SVGIG (reference sequence). V was shortened by 4 bases and J by 3 bases, with 20 bases between the two germline ends. This CDR3 has 16 amino acids. The CDR3 nucleotides are TGTGCCTGGACCCTTCCCCTAGCCTCAGCGACAGATACGCAGTATTTT. It encodes CAWTLPLASATDTQYF.